This T cell receptor beta chain appears in the sequencing data of a study of cytomegalovirus exposure and HLA in healthy donors. 13 Jbeta primers and 60 Vbeta primers were used for the PCR. Repertoires were generated with immunoSEQ multiplex PCR, while TCRdb's copy carries only in-frame clones and drops some. The profile shows about 97,000 clones, around 81% of them singletons. Germline V gene data show CDR1 as SGHVS and CDR2 as FQNEAQ. The CDR3 has 16 residues. Trimming at V came to 6 bases and at J to 6 bases, leaving 14 bases not matched to a gene. The TCR comes from a middle-aged man in good health and CMV-seropositive. Sequencing was carried out using PBMCs. The chain couples TRBV7-8 to TRBJ2-7; TRBD2 matches at 10 bases. As DNA, the CDR3 is TGTGCCAGCAGGCATACGGGTGAGGGACTAGCGTCCGAGCAGTACTTC. This sequence encodes CASRHTGEGLASEQYF.